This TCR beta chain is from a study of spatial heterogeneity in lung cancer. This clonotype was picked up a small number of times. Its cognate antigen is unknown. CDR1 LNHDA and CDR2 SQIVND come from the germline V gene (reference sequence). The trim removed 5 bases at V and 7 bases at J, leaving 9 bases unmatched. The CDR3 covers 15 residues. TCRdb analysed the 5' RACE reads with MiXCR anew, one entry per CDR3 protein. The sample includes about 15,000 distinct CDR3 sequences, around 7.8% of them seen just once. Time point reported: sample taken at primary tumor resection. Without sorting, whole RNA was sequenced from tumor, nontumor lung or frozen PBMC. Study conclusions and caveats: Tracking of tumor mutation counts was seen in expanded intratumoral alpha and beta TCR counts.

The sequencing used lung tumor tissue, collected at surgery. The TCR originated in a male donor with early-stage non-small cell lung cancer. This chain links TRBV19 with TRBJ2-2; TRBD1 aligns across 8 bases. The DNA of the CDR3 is TGTGCCAGTAGTGGACAGGGTCCGCGCCACGGGGAGCTGTTTTTT. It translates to CASSGQGPRHGELFF.